The rows below give T cell receptor beta chains drawn from one sample of a study of cytomegalovirus exposure and HLA in healthy donors. Produced via immunoSEQ multiplex PCR; TCRdb's table is partial and in-frame only. The sample holds about 170,000 clones, 85% seen once. Sequencing was done on a sample of PBMCs. These receptors originate from a boy younger than 10 in good health and CMV-seronegative. The CDR3 runs from the conserved cysteine through the conserved F or W. D genes are given only for firm matches. Size is stated for part of the rows, as once, few or many counts, or as a class when the clone is expanded.

v_gene	j_gene	d_gene	abundance	CDR3nt	CDR3aa
TRBV7-9	TRBJ2-1	TRBD2	NA	TGTGCCAGCAGCCCCTTAGCGGGGGGATACAATGAGCAGTTCTTC	CASSPLAGGYNEQFF
TRBV19	TRBJ2-1	TRBD2	NA	TGTGCCAGTAGTACTAACCTTCTTAGCGGGAGTAGGAACAATGAGCAGTTCTTC	CASSTNLLSGSRNNEQFF
TRBV4-1	TRBJ2-1	NA	NA	TGCGCCAGCACCCCCGAAGGTCGAGGGAACTCCTACAATGAGCAGTTCTTC	CASTPEGRGNSYNEQFF
TRBV5-6	TRBJ1-3	NA	once	TGTGCCAGCAGCTCGAACACCTATCCTAGCTCTGGAAACACCATATATTTT	CASSSNTYPSSGNTIYF
TRBV7-2	TRBJ1-5	NA	once	TGTGCCAGCAGCCACCGGACAGTCCCCAATCAGCCCCAGCATTTT	CASSHRTVPNQPQHF
TRBV11-2	TRBJ1-1	TRBD1	NA	TGTGCCAGCAGCCGAACAGGGGAGAACACTGAAGCTTTCTTT	CASSRTGENTEAFF
TRBV19	TRBJ1-4	TRBD1	few	TGTGCCAGTAGTATCAGGGGGCTTGTAGGTGAAAAACTGTTTTTT	CASSIRGLVGEKLFF
TRBV28	TRBJ1-2	NA	NA	TGTGCCTCCGGGTTCCAGAGCTATGGCTACACCTTC	CASGFQSYGYTF
TRBV25-1	TRBJ1-2	NA	NA	TGTGCCAGCAGTGCACCAGGGAAGGGCTACACCTTC	CASSAPGKGYTF
TRBV6-5	TRBJ1-5	NA	NA	TGTGCCAGCAGTTTTCGGGGGGATAATCAGCCCCAGCATTTT	CASSFRGDNQPQHF
TRBV30	TRBJ1-6	NA	NA	TGTGCCTGGAATCCCGGGAAAACTAATTCACCCCTCCACTTT	CAWNPGKTNSPLHF
TRBV6-1	TRBJ1-6	NA	NA	TGTGCCAGCAGTGAAAGGCAGCAGGGCTATAATTCACCCCTCCACTTT	CASSERQQGYNSPLHF
TRBV11-3	TRBJ2-7	NA	NA	TGTGCCAGCAGCCCTCTCAGGGACAAGAACTACGAGCAGTACTTC	CASSPLRDKNYEQYF
TRBV28	TRBJ1-1	NA	NA	TGTGCCAGCGCTCGAGGAGATGAAGCTTTCTTT	CASARGDEAFF
TRBV7-3	TRBJ2-3	TRBD2	once	TGTGCCAGCAGCTCTACCGGGACTAGCGGGAGCACAGATACGCAGTATTTT	CASSSTGTSGSTDTQYF
TRBV28	TRBJ1-6	NA	NA	TGTGCCAGCAGTACCACCACTCGGGTTGATAATTCACCCCTCCACTTT	CASSTTTRVDNSPLHF
TRBV5-1	TRBJ1-4	TRBD1	few	TGCGCCAGCAGCTTGGGGGGTTTGACAGGGGCAACTAATGAAAAACTGTTTTTT	CASSLGGLTGATNEKLFF
TRBV19	TRBJ1-1	TRBD1	NA	TGTGCCAGTAGTACAGGACAGGGGGCGCATTCCCGTGAAGCTTTCTTT	CASSTGQGAHSREAFF
TRBV9	TRBJ2-3	TRBD2	NA	TGTGCCAGCAGCGTTGGGACTAGCGGAAGCACAGATACGCAGTATTTT	CASSVGTSGSTDTQYF
TRBV7-9	TRBJ2-2	NA	NA	TGTGCCAGCAGCTTCCCCGGCACCGGGGAGCTGTTTTTT	CASSFPGTGELFF
TRBV7-6	TRBJ1-6	NA	NA	TGTGCCAGCAGTCTTCTAGTTAGAGGAAATTCACCCCTCCACTTT	CASSLLVRGNSPLHF
TRBV19	TRBJ1-1	NA	NA	TGTGCCAGTAGTATAGATCCCGGGGTGAACACTGAAGCTTTCTTT	CASSIDPGVNTEAFF
TRBV28	TRBJ2-3	TRBD2	NA	TGTGCCAGCAGTTCGGGGGGGCTTGGAGATACGCAGTATTTT	CASSSGGLGDTQYF
TRBV30	TRBJ1-2	TRBD1	once	TGTGCCTGGAGTGCAGGGGGCATCGGCTACACCTTC	CAWSAGGIGYTF
TRBV29-1	TRBJ2-3	NA	NA	TGCAGCGTTGAAGCGGTGGTAGCCACAGATACGCAGTATTTT	CSVEAVVATDTQYF
TRBV5-1	TRBJ2-7	TRBD1	NA	TGCGCCAGCAGTCGGGACAGCTACGAGCAGTACTTC	CASSRDSYEQYF
TRBV28	TRBJ1-5	NA	NA	TGTGCCAGCAGTTTCGGGAGTGGGGGCAATCAGCCCCAGCATTTT	CASSFGSGGNQPQHF
TRBV6-5	TRBJ2-1	TRBD2	once	TGTGCCAGCAGTTACTCAGCGGGAGGGGATGAGCAGTTCTTC	CASSYSAGGDEQFF
TRBV15	TRBJ1-5	TRBD1	NA	TGTGCCACCAGCAGAGATCGGGGACAGTTCAAGGGGGGCAATCAGCCCCAGCATTTT	CATSRDRGQFKGGNQPQHF
TRBV10-1	TRBJ1-1	TRBD1	NA	TGCGCCAGCAGCGAGGGACAGGGGTACACTGAAGCTTTCTTT	CASSEGQGYTEAFF
TRBV19	TRBJ2-1	TRBD1	NA	TGTGCCAGTAGTATTCTCACCGGGGACAGCAATGAGCAGTTCTTC	CASSILTGDSNEQFF
TRBV14	TRBJ2-1	TRBD2	NA	TGTGCCAGCAGCCAAGACGTACTAGCGGAGAAAAATGAGCAGTTCTTC	CASSQDVLAEKNEQFF
TRBV19	TRBJ2-5	NA	NA	TGTGCCACGGGCAGGGCTGAAGAGACCCAGTACTTC	CATGRAEETQYF
TRBV28	TRBJ2-5	NA	NA	TGTGCCAGCAGAGCCTCGGCGGGGAGGGAGACCCAGTACTTC	CASRASAGRETQYF
TRBV2	TRBJ1-1	NA	NA	TGTGCCAGCGGGGGGGACACTGAAGCTTTCTTT	CASGGDTEAFF
TRBV13	TRBJ2-6	NA	NA	TGTGCCAGCAGCGCCACGCCCCCTCTGCGTGGGGCCAACGTCCTGACTTTC	CASSATPPLRGANVLTF
TRBV5-1	TRBJ2-1	NA	NA	TGCGCCAGTCTTCAGGGTCCGTCAGACAATGAGCAGTTCTTC	CASLQGPSDNEQFF
TRBV5-1	TRBJ2-1	NA	NA	TGCGCCAGCAGCCCCTTTCGGGGGAGTAGCGACAATGAGCAGTTCTTC	CASSPFRGSSDNEQFF
TRBV4-1	TRBJ1-2	NA	NA	TGCGCCAGCAGCCAAGCCCGGGGGGCCGGATATGGCTACACCTTC	CASSQARGAGYGYTF
TRBV4-2	TRBJ1-1	TRBD1	NA	TGTGCCAGCAGCCAAGCCAGGACAGGGGGCACTGAAGCTTTCTTT	CASSQARTGGTEAFF
TRBV9	TRBJ1-4	NA	NA	TGTGCCAGCAGCGTAGAACAGGGAGCCTCTACTAATGAAAAACTGTTTTTT	CASSVEQGASTNEKLFF
TRBV6-1	TRBJ1-4	TRBD1	NA	TGTGCCAGCAAGGGGGCACGGGAAAAACTGTTTTTT	CASKGAREKLFF
TRBV5-8	TRBJ2-5	NA	NA	TGTGCCAGCAGACGACGGACTATCCAAGAGACCCAGTACTTC	CASRRRTIQETQYF